The rows below give T cell receptor beta chains drawn from one sample of a study of blood T cell repertoires in COVID-19. Assay used: immunoSEQ multiplex PCR; TCRdb lists only in-frame clones, some missing. The sample consists of about 210,000 clones, around three quarters of them appearing once. Sequenced input: peripheral blood. All receptors come from a woman aged 70-85 years with acute or convalescent COVID-19. CDR3s include the opening cysteine and the closing phenylalanine or tryptophan.

v_gene	j_gene	CDR3aa
TRBV3-1/TRBV3-2	TRBJ2-5	CASSQDQSGTQYF
TRBV7-2	TRBJ2-3	CASSLEVAGGLTQYF
TRBV3-1/TRBV3-2	TRBJ1-2	CASSPPRTLNDRETNYGYTF
TRBV24-1	TRBJ2-2	CATSDQDRGDTGELFF
TRBV7-2	TRBJ1-2	CASSLGQPYGYTF
TRBV5-8	TRBJ1-2	CASSYTRDSTYGYTF
TRBV3-1/TRBV3-2	TRBJ2-5	CASRGAKETQYF
TRBV7-2	TRBJ2-2	CASRTGWAGELFF
TRBV11-2	TRBJ2-1	CASSPGLAGINEQFF
TRBV15	TRBJ1-3	CATSRDLPGSGNTIYF
TRBV10-2	TRBJ2-7	CASSGAEGAEQYF
TRBV7-2	TRBJ2-1	CASSLRAGQGNNEQFF
TRBV5-1	TRBJ2-2	CASSENSDWTTGELFF
TRBV7-2	TRBJ2-3	CASSFSGGDTDTQYF
TRBV25-1	TRBJ2-1	CASSRTGGAYNEQFF
TRBV5-1	TRBJ1-1	CASSLAGQLMNTEAFF
TRBV9	TRBJ2-1	CAGARGLFNEQFF
TRBV20-1	TRBJ2-2	CSASPTSGLAAGELFF
TRBV30	TRBJ2-5	CAWSVPPYGETQYF
TRBV21-1	TRBJ2-5	CASSKGQYQETQYF
TRBV21-1	TRBJ2-7	CASSTRRDRTGALGEQYF
TRBV6-5	TRBJ1-1	CASSYPTGQAFF
TRBV6-6	TRBJ1-4	CASSYDRGHEKLFF
TRBV6-1	TRBJ2-5	CASSEETSGGARETQYF
TRBV7-2	TRBJ2-2	CASSPGLDRIAGELFF
TRBV23-1	TRBJ1-5	CASSQSDRDHIHNQPQHF
TRBV7-9	TRBJ1-6	CASSLDRGGNSPLHF
TRBV4-1	TRBJ2-3	CASSQEAGTSGGRTDTQYF
TRBV5-1	TRBJ1-1	CASSPDRQGKGTEAFF
TRBV5-1	TRBJ2-3	CASSLAPGGDTQYF
TRBV5-1	TRBJ2-5	CASSGGTSGFLETQYF
TRBV29-1	TRBJ2-5	CSVRQGPEETQYF
TRBV4-3	TRBJ2-7	CASSQDEGVYEQYF
TRBV7-6	TRBJ2-3	CASSFTAYPITDTQYF
TRBV14	TRBJ2-3	CASSRLTSLSNTQYF
TRBV7-3	TRBJ2-5	CASSLRPRGSGGETQYF
TRBV19	TRBJ2-2	CASSHPGESGELFF
TRBV19	TRBJ2-5	CASRYREGETQYF
TRBV7-9	TRBJ2-7	CASSSPDRVDEQYF
TRBV30	TRBJ2-2	CAWELAGANTGELFF
TRBV19	TRBJ1-5	CASSTDRGLTSNQPQHF
TRBV27	TRBJ1-4	CASSLNPTPGEKLFF
TRBV9	TRBJ2-3	CASSVGTGGRTDTQYF
TRBV7-9	TRBJ1-2	CASSPYTNRVGYGYTF
TRBV5-1	TRBJ2-6	CASSLSYSGANVLTF
TRBV6-2/TRBV6-3	TRBJ2-3	CASSYSRGPDLWTQYF
TRBV27	TRBJ2-1	CASSTTSYRLRDEQFF
TRBV6-2/TRBV6-3	TRBJ2-3	CASSYRGTSDF
TRBV5-1	TRBJ2-3	CASSPEGSLAGGRTDTQYF
TRBV10-2	TRBJ2-3	CASSETGGGDADTQYF
TRBV14	TRBJ1-2	CASSQATGSYGYTF
TRBV6-5	TRBJ2-5	CASSLTSGGGRETQYF
TRBV14	TRBJ1-5	CASSPTGGNQPQHF
TRBV29-1	TRBJ1-1	CSVSSQGAGTEAFF
TRBV5-1	TRBJ2-1	CASSFRGSEQFF
TRBV24-1	TRBJ1-1	CATSDEQGAEAFF
TRBV7-2	TRBJ1-1	CASSLEAGQGRREAFF
TRBV10-3	TRBJ2-7	CAIRLDRVGANEQYF
TRBV5-1	TRBJ1-2	CASSLNGEYGYTF
TRBV7-2	TRBJ2-7	CASSPQAAAVSSYEQYF